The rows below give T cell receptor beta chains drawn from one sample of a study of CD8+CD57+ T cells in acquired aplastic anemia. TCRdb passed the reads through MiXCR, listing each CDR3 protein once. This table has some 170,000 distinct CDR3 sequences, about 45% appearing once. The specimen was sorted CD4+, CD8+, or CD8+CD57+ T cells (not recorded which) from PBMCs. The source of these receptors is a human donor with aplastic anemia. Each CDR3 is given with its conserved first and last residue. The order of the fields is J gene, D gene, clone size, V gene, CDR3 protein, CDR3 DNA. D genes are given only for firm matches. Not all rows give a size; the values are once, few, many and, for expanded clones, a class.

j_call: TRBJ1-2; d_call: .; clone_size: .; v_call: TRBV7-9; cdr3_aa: CASSRRQDYGYTF; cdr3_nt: TGTGCCAGCAGCAGAAGACAGGATTATGGCTACACCTTC
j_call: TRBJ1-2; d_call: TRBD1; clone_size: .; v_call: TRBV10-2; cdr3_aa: CAVQGSNYGYTF; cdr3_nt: TGCGCCGTACAGGGGTCTAACTATGGCTACACCTTC
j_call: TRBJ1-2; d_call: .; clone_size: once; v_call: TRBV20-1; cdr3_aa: CSATGYDGYTF; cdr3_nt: TGCAGTGCTACAGGGTACGATGGCTACACCTTC
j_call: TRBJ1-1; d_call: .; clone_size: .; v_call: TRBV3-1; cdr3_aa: CASSLGGATEAFF; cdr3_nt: TGTGCCAGCAGCCTCGGGGGGGCGACTGAAGCTTTCTTT
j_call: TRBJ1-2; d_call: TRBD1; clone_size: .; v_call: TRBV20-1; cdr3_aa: CSARDTGGAWGYTF; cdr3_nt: TGCAGTGCTAGAGATACAGGGGGCGCGTGGGGCTACACCTTC
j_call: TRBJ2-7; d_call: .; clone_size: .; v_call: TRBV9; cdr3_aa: CASSVDPDPSYEQYF; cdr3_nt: TGTGCCAGCAGCGTAGATCCGGACCCCTCCTACGAGCAGTACTTC
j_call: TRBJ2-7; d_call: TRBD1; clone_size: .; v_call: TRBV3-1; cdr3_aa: CASSHGQGKDYEQYF; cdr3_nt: TGTGCCAGCAGCCACGGACAGGGGAAGGACTACGAGCAGTACTTC
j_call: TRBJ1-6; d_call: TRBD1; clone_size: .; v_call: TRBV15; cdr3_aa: CATSRGAGGVDSPLHF; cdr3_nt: TGTGCCACCAGCAGAGGGGCAGGGGGTGTTGATTCACCCCTCCACTTT
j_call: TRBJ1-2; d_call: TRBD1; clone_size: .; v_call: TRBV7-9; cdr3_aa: CASSPSTGHGYTF; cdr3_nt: TGTGCCAGCAGCCCTTCGACAGGGCATGGCTACACCTTC
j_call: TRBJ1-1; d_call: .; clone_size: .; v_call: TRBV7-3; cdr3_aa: CASSPTQNTEAFF; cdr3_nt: TGTGCCAGCAGCCCTACACAAAACACTGAAGCTTTCTTT
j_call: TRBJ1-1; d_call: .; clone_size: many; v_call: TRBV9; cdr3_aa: CASSVGGAGNTEAFF; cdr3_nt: TGTGCCAGCAGCGTAGGGGGCGCGGGGAACACTGAAGCTTTCTTT
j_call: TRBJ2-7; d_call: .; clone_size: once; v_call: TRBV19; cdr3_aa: CASSWASGGEQYF; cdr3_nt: TGTGCCAGTAGCTGGGCAAGTGGCGGCGAGCAGTACTTC
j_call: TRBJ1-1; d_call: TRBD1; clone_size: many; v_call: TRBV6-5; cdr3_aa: CASRLEIGTGRNTEAFF; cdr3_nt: TGTGCCAGCAGACTCGAGATCGGGACAGGGAGGAACACTGAAGCTTTCTTT
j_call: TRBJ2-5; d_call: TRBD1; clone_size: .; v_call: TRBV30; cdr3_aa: CAWSGGRETQYF; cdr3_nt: TGTGCCTGGTCAGGGGGTCGCGAGACCCAGTACTTC
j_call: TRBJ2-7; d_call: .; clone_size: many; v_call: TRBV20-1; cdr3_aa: CSVLSLGQGLGEQYF; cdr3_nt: TGCAGTGTCCTATCTCTAGGGCAGGGTTTAGGGGAGCAGTACTTC
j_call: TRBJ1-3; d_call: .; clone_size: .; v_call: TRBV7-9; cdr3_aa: CASSSTVAYGNTIYF; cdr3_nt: TGTGCCAGCAGCTCAACAGTCGCGTACGGAAACACCATATATTTT
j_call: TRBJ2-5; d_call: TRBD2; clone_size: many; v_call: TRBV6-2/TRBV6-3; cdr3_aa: CASSLGLLAGVQETQYF; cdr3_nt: TGTGCCAGCAGTTTGGGGCTGTTAGCGGGGGTCCAAGAGACCCAGTACTTC
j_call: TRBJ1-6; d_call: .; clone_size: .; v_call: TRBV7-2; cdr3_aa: CASRYSVYNSPLHF; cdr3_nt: TGTGCCAGCAGATACAGCGTCTATAATTCACCCCTCCACTTT
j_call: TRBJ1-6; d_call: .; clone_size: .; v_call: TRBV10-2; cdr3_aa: CASSEEQGPSPLHF; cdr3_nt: TGCGCCAGCAGTGAAGAGCAGGGTCCTTCACCCCTCCACTTT
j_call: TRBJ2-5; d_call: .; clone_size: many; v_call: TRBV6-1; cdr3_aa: CASIPLGGVQETQYF; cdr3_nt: TGTGCCAGCATCCCCTTGGGAGGAGTCCAAGAGACCCAGTACTTC
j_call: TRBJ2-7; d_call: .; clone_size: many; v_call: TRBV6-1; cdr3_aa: CASSETSRYEQYF; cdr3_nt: TGTGCCAGCAGTGAGACTAGTCGCTACGAGCAGTACTTC
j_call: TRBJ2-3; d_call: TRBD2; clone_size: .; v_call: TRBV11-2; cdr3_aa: CASSLVGRGSTDTQYF; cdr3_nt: TGTGCCAGCAGCTTAGTCGGGAGGGGGAGCACAGATACGCAGTATTTT
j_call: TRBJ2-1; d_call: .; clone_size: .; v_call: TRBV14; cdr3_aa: CASSHLGRTYNEQFF; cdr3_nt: TGTGCCAGCAGCCATCTGGGACGTACCTACAATGAGCAGTTCTTC
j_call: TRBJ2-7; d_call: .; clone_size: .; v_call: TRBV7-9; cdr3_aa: CASSPARGPYEQYF; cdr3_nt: TGTGCCAGCAGCCCTGCCAGGGGACCCTACGAGCAGTACTTC
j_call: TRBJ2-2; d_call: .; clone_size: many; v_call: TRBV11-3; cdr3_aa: CASSLEGMNTGELFF; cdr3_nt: TGTGCCAGCAGCTTAGAGGGAATGAACACCGGGGAGCTGTTTTTT
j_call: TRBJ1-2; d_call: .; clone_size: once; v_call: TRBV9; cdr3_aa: CASSGGAGYTF; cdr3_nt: TGTGCCAGCAGCGGGGGGGCAGGCTACACCTTC
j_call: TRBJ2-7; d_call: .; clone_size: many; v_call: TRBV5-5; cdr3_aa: CASSSPRDTYEQYF; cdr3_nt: TGTGCCAGCAGCTCCCCCCGGGACACCTACGAGCAGTACTTC
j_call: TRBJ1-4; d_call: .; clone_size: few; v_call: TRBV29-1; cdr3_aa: CSILGLQNEKLFF; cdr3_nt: TGCAGCATTTTGGGACTGCAAAATGAAAAACTGTTTTTT
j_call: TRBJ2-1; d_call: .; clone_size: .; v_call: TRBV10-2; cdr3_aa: CATRASIEQFF; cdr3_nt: TGCGCCACCCGGGCCTCTATTGAGCAGTTCTTC
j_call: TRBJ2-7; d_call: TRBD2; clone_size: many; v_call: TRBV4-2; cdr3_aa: CASSQEVSGIYEQYF; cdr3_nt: TGTGCCAGCAGCCAAGAGGTTAGCGGGATCTACGAGCAGTACTTC
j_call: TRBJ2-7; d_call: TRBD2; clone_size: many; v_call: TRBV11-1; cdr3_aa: CASSIGTSGMVYEQYF; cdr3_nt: TGTGCCAGCAGCATTGGGACTAGCGGGATGGTCTACGAGCAGTACTTC
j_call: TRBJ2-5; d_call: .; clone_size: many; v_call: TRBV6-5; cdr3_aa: CASTNLGGQEETQYF; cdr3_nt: TGTGCCAGCACCAACCTTGGGGGGCAGGAAGAGACCCAGTACTTC
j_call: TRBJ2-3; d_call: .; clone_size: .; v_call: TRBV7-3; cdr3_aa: CASSRSGLADTQYF; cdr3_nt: TGTGCCAGCAGCAGAAGCGGGCTGGCAGATACGCAGTATTTT
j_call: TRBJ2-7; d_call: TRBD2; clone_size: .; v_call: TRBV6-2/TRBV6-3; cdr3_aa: CASSPGLAEYF; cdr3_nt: TGTGCCAGCAGTCCTGGACTAGCCGAGTACTTC
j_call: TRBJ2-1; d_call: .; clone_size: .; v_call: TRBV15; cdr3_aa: CATSRVRGEQFF; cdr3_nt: TGTGCCACCAGCAGAGTGAGGGGTGAGCAGTTCTTC
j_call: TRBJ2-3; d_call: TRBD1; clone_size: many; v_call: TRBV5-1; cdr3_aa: CASSTRQGSTDTQYF; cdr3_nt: TGCGCCAGCAGCACCAGACAGGGGAGCACAGATACGCAGTATTTT
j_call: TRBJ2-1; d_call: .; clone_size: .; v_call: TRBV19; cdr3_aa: CASSLTDLSEQFF; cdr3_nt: TGTGCCAGTAGCCTGACTGACTTGTCTGAGCAGTTCTTC
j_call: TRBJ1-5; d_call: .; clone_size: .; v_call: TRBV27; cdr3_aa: CASSLEGRSNQPQHF; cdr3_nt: TGTGCCAGCAGTTTAGAAGGTCGTAGCAATCAGCCCCAGCATTTT
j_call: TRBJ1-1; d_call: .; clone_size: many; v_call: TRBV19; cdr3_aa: CASRPDGARVTEAFF; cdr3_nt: TGTGCCAGTAGACCCGATGGGGCCAGGGTCACTGAAGCTTTCTTT
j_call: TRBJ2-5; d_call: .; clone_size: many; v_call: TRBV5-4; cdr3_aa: CASSWGRGRETQYF; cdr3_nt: TGTGCCAGCAGCTGGGGGCGGGGACGGGAGACCCAGTACTTC
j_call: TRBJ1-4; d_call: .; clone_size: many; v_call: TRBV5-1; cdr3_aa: CASSPTYSNEKLFF; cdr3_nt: TGCGCCAGCAGCCCCACTTATTCTAATGAAAAACTGTTTTTT